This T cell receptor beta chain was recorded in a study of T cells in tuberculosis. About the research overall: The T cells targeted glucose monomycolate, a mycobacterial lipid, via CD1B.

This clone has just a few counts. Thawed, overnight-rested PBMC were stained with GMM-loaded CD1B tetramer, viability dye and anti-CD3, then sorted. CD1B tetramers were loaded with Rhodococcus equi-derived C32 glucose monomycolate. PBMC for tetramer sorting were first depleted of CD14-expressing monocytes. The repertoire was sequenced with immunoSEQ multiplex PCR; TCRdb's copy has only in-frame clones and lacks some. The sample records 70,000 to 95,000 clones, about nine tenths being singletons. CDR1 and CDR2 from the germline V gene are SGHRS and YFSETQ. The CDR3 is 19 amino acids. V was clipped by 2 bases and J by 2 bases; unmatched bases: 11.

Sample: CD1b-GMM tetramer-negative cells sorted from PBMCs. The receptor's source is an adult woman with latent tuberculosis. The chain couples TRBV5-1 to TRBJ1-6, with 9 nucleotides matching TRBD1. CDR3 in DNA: TGCGCCAGCAGCTTAGATCTGTTCGACAGGGGGACCTATAATTCACCCCTCCACTTT. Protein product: CASSLDLFDRGTYNSPLHF.